This T cell receptor (beta chain) derives from a study of cytomegalovirus exposure and HLA in healthy donors. Points from the study as a whole: 15,000 to 20,000 TCR beta sequences were associated with HLA alleles at 0.05 false discovery rate in a later analysis. Per a prior analysis, the majority of TCR beta V segments were productive roughly 87% or roughly 30% of the time.

On this clone itself: The antigen is unknown.

Primers for the PCR totalled 60 Vbeta and 13 Jbeta. TCRdb's table, derived via immunoSEQ multiplex PCR, lists solely in-frame clones and lacks some. The sample lists 60,000 to 85,000 clones, about four fifths occurring once. J was trimmed by 1 base and V by 5 bases; bases with no gene match: 3. This CDR3 comprises 14 residues. The germline CDR1 and CDR2 sequences are SGHTA and FQGNSA. The receptor was isolated from a man aged 35 to 55 in good health and CMV-seronegative. The sequenced sample was PBMCs. The chain employs TRBV7-2 and TRBJ2-3; 7 positions agree with TRBD1. The CDR3 nucleotides read TGTGCCAGCAGCAAAGGGGGCCGCACAGATACGCAGTATTTT. It translates to CASSKGGRTDTQYF.